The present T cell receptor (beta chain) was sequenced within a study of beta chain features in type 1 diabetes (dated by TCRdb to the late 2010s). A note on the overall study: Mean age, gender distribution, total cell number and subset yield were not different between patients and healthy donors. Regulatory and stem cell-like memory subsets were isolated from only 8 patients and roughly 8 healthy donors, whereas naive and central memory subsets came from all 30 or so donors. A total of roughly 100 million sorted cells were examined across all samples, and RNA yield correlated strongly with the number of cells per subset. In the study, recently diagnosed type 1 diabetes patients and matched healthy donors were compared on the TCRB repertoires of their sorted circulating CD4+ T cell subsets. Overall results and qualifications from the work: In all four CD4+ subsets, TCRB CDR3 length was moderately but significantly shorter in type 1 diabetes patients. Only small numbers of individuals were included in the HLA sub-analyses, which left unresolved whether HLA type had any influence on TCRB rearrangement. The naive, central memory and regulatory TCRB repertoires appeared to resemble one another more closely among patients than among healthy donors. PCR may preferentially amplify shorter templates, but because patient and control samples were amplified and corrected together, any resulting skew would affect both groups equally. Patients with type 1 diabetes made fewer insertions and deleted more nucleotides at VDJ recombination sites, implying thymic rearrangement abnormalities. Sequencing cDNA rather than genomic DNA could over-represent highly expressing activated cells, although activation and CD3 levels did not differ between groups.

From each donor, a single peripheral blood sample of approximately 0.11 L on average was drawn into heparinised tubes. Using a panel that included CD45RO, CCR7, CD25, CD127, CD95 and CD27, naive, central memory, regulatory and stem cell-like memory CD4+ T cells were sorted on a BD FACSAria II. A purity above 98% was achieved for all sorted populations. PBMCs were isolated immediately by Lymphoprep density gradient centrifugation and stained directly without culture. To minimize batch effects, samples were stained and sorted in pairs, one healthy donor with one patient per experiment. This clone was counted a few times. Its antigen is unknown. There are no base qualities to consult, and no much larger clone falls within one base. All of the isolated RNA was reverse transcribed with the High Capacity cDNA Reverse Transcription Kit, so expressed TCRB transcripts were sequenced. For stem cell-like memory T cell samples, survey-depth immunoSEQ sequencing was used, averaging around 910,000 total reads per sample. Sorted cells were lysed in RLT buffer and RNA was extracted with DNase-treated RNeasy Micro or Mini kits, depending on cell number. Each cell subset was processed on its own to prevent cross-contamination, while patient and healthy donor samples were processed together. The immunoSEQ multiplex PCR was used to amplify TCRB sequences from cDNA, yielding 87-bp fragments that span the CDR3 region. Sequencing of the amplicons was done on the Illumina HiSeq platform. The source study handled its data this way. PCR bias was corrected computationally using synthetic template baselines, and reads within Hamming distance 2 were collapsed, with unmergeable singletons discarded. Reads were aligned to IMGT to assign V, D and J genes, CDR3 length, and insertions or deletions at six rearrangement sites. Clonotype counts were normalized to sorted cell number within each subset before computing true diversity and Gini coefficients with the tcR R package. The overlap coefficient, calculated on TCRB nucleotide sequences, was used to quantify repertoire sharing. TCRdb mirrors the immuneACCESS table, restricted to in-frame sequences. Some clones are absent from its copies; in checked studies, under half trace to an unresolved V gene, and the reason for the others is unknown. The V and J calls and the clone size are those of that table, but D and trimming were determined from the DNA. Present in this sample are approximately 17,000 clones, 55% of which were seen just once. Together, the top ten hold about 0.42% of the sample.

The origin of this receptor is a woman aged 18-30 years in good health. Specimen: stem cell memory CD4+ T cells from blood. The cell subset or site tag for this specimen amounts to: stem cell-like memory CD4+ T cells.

The DNA sequence is given as TGTGCCAGCAGCCAAGATGGGGGACTAGCGGGGTCCTTGGGTACGCAGTATTTT. This sequence encodes CASSQDGGLAGSLGTQYF. The chain is made from TRBV4-2 and TRBJ2-3, and TRBD2 matches 13 of the central bases. The CDR3 spans 18 residues, from the cysteine through the phenylalanine. Kept here is only the CDR3 DNA, which spans 54 bases and is read in frame from base 1. The V end gives up 0 bases and the J end 8 bases, leaving 11 bases in the junction not matched to a gene. The germline V gene supplies CDR1 LGHNA and CDR2 YNFKEQ.